This note documents a single T cell receptor beta chain sequence. It lacks a known antigen. No qualities accompany the bases; no much larger clone lies one base away. V is clipped by 9 bases and J by 0 bases, and the sequence between their germline boundaries is 22 bases long. The CDR3 measures 17 amino acids from cysteine to phenylalanine. Only the CDR3 part of the read is kept: 51 bases, read in frame from the first base. From the germline V gene, CDR1 is SNHLY and CDR2 is FYNNEI. The data originate from a study of blood T cell repertoires in COVID-19 (dated by TCRdb to the early 2020s). Context from the whole study: The collaborator samples originated in the United States, Italy and Spain and spanned the acute and convalescent phases of COVID-19. Deeply sampled blood TCRbeta repertoires from subjects exposed to, actively infected with, or recovered from COVID-19 were included in the dataset. The prospective study material was composed of cDNA or gDNA derived from T cells, B-cell-depleted T cells, or PBMCs. The samples were drawn from two sources: the first 160 participants of the ongoing ImmuneRACE study, and 1,254 subjects contributed by 6 global collaborators. Nearly every sample came with metadata listing a de-identified subject ID, COVID-19 status, age in years and sex. Where available, HLA class I and class II types were taken from metadata supplied by the sample provider and were not determined by assay-based typing. The repertoires were made available in a free public database intended to serve as a resource for research on the immune response to SARS-CoV-2. Broader findings and caveats from the paper: The amount of clinical and demographic metadata varied by source and participant and was provided uncurated.

The immunoSEQ Assay, a bias-controlled multiplex PCR, was used to amplify TCRbeta CDR3 regions from genomic DNA. The original methods were these. The number of nucleated cells in each sample was estimated from the amplification of reference gene primers within the assay. Sequence reads were collapsed and filtered to measure the absolute abundance of every unique TCRbeta CDR3 rearrangement. For each sample, productive Simpson clonality was calculated by taking the square root of Simpson's diversity index across productive rearrangements. TCRdb took this table from immuneACCESS and kept in-frame rearrangements with V and J called. Such tables lack part of the clones; where checked against another copy, unresolved V genes explain under half of the gap, and the rest is unexplained. V, J and clone size are those of that table, while D and trimming were read from the DNA. Within this sample are hundreds of thousands of clones, with 86% of them counted one time only. 1.4% of the sample rests with the top ten.

The collaborating institutions used their own protocols to collect whole blood in K2EDTA tubes. For TCRbeta analysis, collaborators shipped samples in one of three forms: frozen whole blood, isolated PBMCs, or DNA extracted from either of those sample types. The chain joins TRBV2 to TRBJ2-3; the D gene is perhaps TRBD1, from 6 matching bases. Sequenced sample: peripheral blood. This TCR was sampled from a woman aged 25 to 45 with active or convalescent COVID-19. The base sequence is TGTGCCAGTCGGGACACAAGGTATGGGTACAGCACAGATACGCAGTATTTT. Its translation reads: CASRDTRYGYSTDTQYF.